These 12 T cell receptor beta chains share one sample of origin, sequenced in a study of OX40 agonist ivuxolimab in advanced cancers. Method: immunoSEQ multiplex PCR; TCRdb's copy keeps in-frame clones and lacks some. The table records around 85,000 clones, roughly 89% of them present only once. The specimen comprised CD4+ or CD8+ T cells sorted from blood, sampled in a trial of the OX40 agonist ivuxolimab. The receptors were gathered from an adult with an advanced solid tumor such as melanoma, head and neck, liver or kidney cancer.

The J gene is TRBJ2-3, the V gene TRBV7-3; either TRBD1 or TRBD2 may supply D (5 bases each). Germline lookup yields CDR1 SGHTA and CDR2 FQGTGA. V was shortened by 0 bases and J by 2 bases, with 21 bases between the two germline ends. The CDR3 is 19 amino acids. CDR3 protein: CASSLTLNGAGRATDTQYF. CDR3 DNA sequence: TGTGCCAGCAGCTTAACGTTAAACGGGGCAGGTCGGGCCACAGATACGCAGTATTTT.

The rearrangement uses TRBV16 and TRBJ2-7, with 8 bases aligning to TRBD1. The germline V gene encodes CDR1 KGHSY and CDR2 FQNENV. This CDR3 contains 16 residues. The junction had 11 bases not matched to a gene; V was cut back by 4 bases and J by 3 bases. CDR3 in amino acids: CASSPLRGTGDYEQYF. The CDR3 DNA sequence: TGTGCCAGCAGCCCCCTTAGAGGGACAGGTGACTACGAGCAGTACTTC.

The rearrangement uses TRBV9 and TRBJ1-3; weak D call: TRBD1 (6 bases). CDR1 is SGDLS and CDR2 is YYNGEE in the germline V gene. CDR3 length: 16 residues. The ends were cut back, 1 base at V and 0 bases at J, with 11 bases in the middle. The CDR3 bases are TGTGCCAGCAGCGTATCAACAGGGACCTCTGGAAACACCATATATTTT. This translates into CASSVSTGTSGNTIYF.

V usage is TRBV11-3 and J usage is TRBJ2-3; tentative D call: TRBD1 (5 bases). Germline V lookup: CDR1 SGHNT, CDR2 YENEEA. This CDR3 comprises 15 residues. V lost 3 bases, J lost 6 bases, and 16 bases lay in between. CDR3 region: CASSLIGQGSDTQYF. The CDR3 DNA is TGTGCCAGCAGCTTGATAGGTCAGGGTTCGGATACGCAGTATTTT.

The chain has TRBV21-1 and TRBJ2-3. TRBV21-1 is marked as a pseudogene. This CDR3 is built from 16 residues. Here the CDR3 reads CASSKETQLHTDTQYF. CDR3 bases: TGTGCCAGCAGCAAGGAGACACAACTTCACACAGATACGCAGTATTTT.

The chain couples TRBV28 to TRBJ2-1; D is ambiguous. V dropped 10 bases and J dropped 6 bases, with 13 bases sitting between them. The germline V gene encodes CDR1 MDHEN and CDR2 SYDVKM. This CDR3 contains 12 residues. CDR3 bases: TGTGCCACCAAAGCTAGTGGCAATGAGCAGTTCTTC. Its protein product is CATKASGNEQFF.

This clone was counted once. The gene calls are TRBV15 and TRBJ1-5; D is ambiguous. V lost 1 base, J lost 5 bases, and 12 bases lay in between. The CDR3 covers 15 residues. Germline lookup yields CDR1 LNHNV and CDR2 YYDKDF (reference sequence). The CDR3 DNA reads TGTGCCACCAGCAGAGGAGGGCTTGTGGATCAGCCCCAGCATTTT. The encoded protein is CATSRGGLVDQPQHF.

The genes are TRBV28 and TRBJ1-1; TRBD1 is a possible D gene (6 bases). V dropped 3 bases and J dropped 0 bases, with 11 bases sitting between them. Germline V gives CDR1 MDHEN, CDR2 SYDVKM. This CDR3 comprises 15 residues. The CDR3 DNA reads as TGTGCCAGCAGTTTCTGGGGGGCTTTGAACACTGAAGCTTTCTTT. Translating gives CASSFWGALNTEAFF. Full variable domain (rest looked up from reference TRBV28 and TRBJ1-1): DVKVTQSSRYLVKRTGEKVFLECVQDMDHENMFWYRQDPGLGLRLIYFSYDVKMKEKGDIPEGYSVSREKKERFSLILESASTNQTSMYLCASSFWGALNTEAFFGQGTRLTVV.

In its sample, this clone was seen once. The gene calls are TRBV2 and TRBJ2-2; TRBD1 matches 7 bases. With V trimmed by 5 bases and J by 1 base, 4 bases remained unmatched. Germline V gene lookup returns CDR1 SNHLY and CDR2 FYNNEI. The CDR3 sequence is 15 residues long. In nucleotides, the CDR3 is TGTGCCAGCAGTCCGGACAGGTGGAACACCGGGGAGCTGTTTTTT. Encoded protein: CASSPDRWNTGELFF. Full variable domain (missing parts from reference TRBV2 and TRBJ2-2): EPEVTQTPSHQVTQMGQEVILRCVPISNHLYFYWYRQILGQKVEFLVSFYNNEISEKSEIFDDQFSVERPDGSNFTLKIRSTKLEDSAMYFCASSPDRWNTGELFFGEGSRLTVL.

The chain couples TRBV28 to TRBJ1-2, with 8 bases fitting TRBD1. Germline loops: CDR1 MDHEN, CDR2 SYDVKM. The trim removed 4 bases at V and 4 bases at J, leaving 8 bases unmatched. This CDR3 region has 15 residues. The CDR3 bases are TGTGCCAGCAGTTATCCCGGGACAGGCTTCTATGGCTACACCTTC. Residues: CASSYPGTGFYGYTF.

The V and J genes are TRBV5-4 and TRBJ2-5; D ambiguous. This CDR3 spans 13 amino acids. CDR1 is SGHNT, CDR2 YYREEE, per germline (reference sequence). V was trimmed by 0 bases and J by 4 bases, leaving 7 bases between them. The CDR3 DNA reads TGTGCCAGCAGCTTGGAGGCGGCAGAGACCCAGTACTTC. This translates into CASSLEAAETQYF.

The chain combines TRBV27 with TRBJ1-1; 7 nucleotides line up with TRBD1. This CDR3 has 15 amino acids. CDR1 is MNHEY, CDR2 SMNVEV, per germline (reference sequence). V lost 11 bases, J lost 11 bases, and 23 bases stayed unmatched. The CDR3: CAVKKTGSSTEGAFF. The CDR3 region has the DNA TGTGCCGTCAAAAAGACAGGGTCGTCGACGGAGGGGGCTTTCTTT.